The 26 T cell receptor beta chains below come from one sample, sequenced in a study of breast tumors, draining lymph nodes, adjacent tissues. Breast cancer patients provided tissue from their axillary draining lymph nodes. TCRdb analysed the multiplex PCR reads with MiXCR anew, one entry per CDR3 protein. The data hold about 180,000 distinct CDR3 sequences, with 25% to 40% observed a single time. Sequences were obtained from axillary lymph node tissue. Receptors were obtained from a female donor with breast cancer. Some clones in this sample may be carry-over from other donors' samples.

CDR3 residues: CAISDGSPGTQYF. In nucleotides, the CDR3 is TGTGCCATCAGTGATGGTTCCCCCGGGACCCAGTACTTC. This chain links TRBV10-3 with TRBJ2-5; D is ambiguous. V was clipped by 3 bases and J by 7 bases, with 12 bases between them. The CDR3 runs to 13 residues. Germline CDR1 reads ENHRY; CDR2 reads SYGVKD.

Remarks on this clonotype: Since a much larger clone is just one base distant, this may be a read error. The gene calls are TRBV3-1 and TRBJ1-5, with a possible D match to TRBD1 (5 bases). From germline, CDR1 is LGHDT and CDR2 YNNKEL (reference sequence). The CDR3 length is 13 residues. This chain's CDR3 is CPSSPGTWQPQHF. CDR3 bases: TGTCCCAGCAGCCCCGGGACGTGGCAGCCCCAGCATTTT.

With regard to this clonotype: A much more abundant neighbour one base away suggests this may be a read error. This chain uses TRBV30 with TRBJ1-4, with TRBD1 matching over 12 bases. The CDR3 extends over 15 amino acids. In germline, CDR1 is GTSNPN, CDR2 SVGIG (reference sequence). CDR3 coding DNA: TGTGCCTGGAGGGGACAGGGGGCGTCTAATGGAAAACTGTTTTTT. It translates to CAWRGQGASNGKLFF.

V gene TRBV20-1 combines with J gene TRBJ2-3, with D perhaps being TRBD1 or TRBD2 (6 bases each). The CDR3 is 15 residues long. V gave up 5 bases and J gave up 3 bases, with 18 bases separating them. Germline V gene lookup returns CDR1 DFQATT and CDR2 SNEGSKA (reference sequence). CDR3 in amino acids: CSARVTGRITDTQYF. CDR3 DNA sequence: TGCAGTGCTCGCGTAACAGGGAGGATTACAGATACGCAGTATTTT.

J is TRBJ1-6 and V is TRBV7-2; TRBD1 aligns across 7 bases. V lost 5 bases, J lost 9 bases, and 7 bases stayed unmatched. CDR3 size: 14 residues. Germline V CDR1 and CDR2: SGHTA, FQGNSA. CDR3 DNA sequence: TGTGCCAGCAGCGTTCAGGGGGTCCTTTCACCCCTCCACTTT. Translating it yields CASSVQGVLSPLHF.

This clonotype was found many times. This chain uses TRBV30 with TRBJ2-1; 10 bases are a match to TRBD2. Germline lookup yields CDR1 GTSNPN and CDR2 SVGIG (reference sequence). V gave up 4 bases and J gave up 7 bases; unmatched junction bases: 1. The CDR3 totals 12 residues. The CDR3 here is CAWTSGGNEQFF. CDR3 sequence (DNA): TGTGCCTGGACTAGCGGGGGAAATGAGCAGTTCTTC. Variable domain in full (rest from reference TRBV30 and TRBJ2-1): SQTIHQWPATLVQPVGSPLSLECTVEGTSNPNLYWYRQAAGRGLQLLFYSVGIGQISSEVPQNLSASRPQDRQFILSSKKLLLSDSGFYLCAWTSGGNEQFFGPGTRLTVL.

This clonotype was found many times. The chain combines TRBV7-9 with TRBJ2-1; D remains unclear. CDR1 is SEHNR and CDR2 is FQNEAQ in the germline V gene (reference sequence). V lost 3 bases to trimming and J lost 5 bases, with 2 bases between them. The CDR3 sequence is 11 residues long. The CDR3 nucleotides read TGTGCCAGCAGCTTGAACAATGAGCAGTTCTTC. This codes for CASSLNNEQFF.

As for this clonotype: Its ends do not fully match the called genes, so a read error is possible. The chain carries TRBV15 and TRBJ2-7, with 14 bases fitting TRBD2. The CDR3 sequence is 18 residues long. Germline values: CDR1 LNHNV, CDR2 YYDKDF (reference sequence). CDR3 sequence: CAASNRGTSGGLPYEQYF. CDR3 nucleotides: TGTGCCGCCAGCAACCGGGGGACTAGCGGGGGCCTCCCCTACGAGCAGTACTTC.

In this sample, this clonotype turned up many times. The genes are TRBV7-9 and TRBJ2-2; the D gene is possibly TRBD1 (6 bases). CDR1 SEHNR and CDR2 FQNEAQ come from the germline V gene (reference sequence). With 5 bases removed from V and 2 bases from J, the gap between germline ends came to 15 bases. The CDR3 covers 16 residues. The CDR3 DNA sequence: TGTGCCAGCAGCACTCAGGGGACCCTAAACACCGGGGAGCTGTTTTTT. This encodes CASSTQGTLNTGELFF.

The chain combines TRBV7-3 with TRBJ2-3; maybe TRBD2 (6 bases). CDR1 and CDR2 from the germline V gene are SGHTA and FQGTGA. Trimming removed 5 bases at V and 11 bases at J, with 23 bases between. The CDR3 contains 15 residues. In DNA form, the CDR3 reads TGTGCCAGCAGCCCGATCGTCCCTAGCGACAGTGAGCAGTATTTT. Amino acid sequence: CASSPIVPSDSEQYF.

This clonotype was seen at least ten times. The rearrangement links TRBV20-1 to TRBJ2-2, with 12 nucleotides matching TRBD2. Germline V gene lookup returns CDR1 DFQATT and CDR2 SNEGSKA (reference sequence). The V gene end was trimmed by 1 base and the J gene end by 7 bases; junction bases not matched to a gene: 4. The CDR3 covers 15 residues. CDR3: CSARGLAGVVGELFF. The CDR3 DNA reads as TGCAGTGCTAGAGGACTAGCGGGAGTGGTCGGGGAGCTGTTTTTT.

This clonotype came up many times. The rearrangement links TRBV29-1 to TRBJ2-7, with 8 bases matching TRBD1. CDR3 length: 13 amino acids. Trimming at V came to 6 bases and at J to 4 bases, leaving 8 bases not matched to a gene. Germline CDR1 and CDR2: SQVTM and ANQGSEA. The CDR3 region has the DNA TGCAGCGTGAGGACAGGGATGATATACGAGCAGTACTTC. Protein sequence: CSVRTGMIYEQYF.

This sequence joins TRBV12-3 or TRBV12-4 and TRBJ2-5, with D possibly TRBD1 on 6 matching bases. Trimming stripped 5 bases from V and 5 bases from J, with 18 bases between. The CDR3 covers 15 residues. The DNA for the CDR3 is TGTGCCAGCAGTGGCCTGACAGGTTATAGGGAGACCCAGTACTTC. Translation gives CASSGLTGYRETQYF.

At least ten counts were recorded for this clonotype. The chain uses TRBV19 and TRBJ2-7, with a weak D call TRBD2 (5 bases). Per the germline V gene, CDR1 is LNHDA and CDR2 is SQIVND (reference sequence). V lost 5 bases, J lost 0 bases, and 11 bases lay in between. The CDR3 contains 14 residues. The CDR3 is CASSRAEPSYEQYF. The CDR3 DNA reads as TGTGCCAGTAGTCGAGCGGAGCCCTCCTACGAGCAGTACTTC.

This clonotype was seen many times. The chain carries TRBV28 and TRBJ2-2; tentative D call: TRBD1 (6 bases). V was shortened by 3 bases and J by 1 base, with 9 bases between the two germline ends. There are 15 residues in the CDR3. Germline V gene data show CDR1 as MDHEN and CDR2 as SYDVKM. This CDR3 reads CASSFGTRNTGELFF. The CDR3 bases are TGTGCCAGCAGTTTTGGGACACGGAACACCGGGGAGCTGTTTTTT.

The chain recombines TRBV19 with TRBJ1-1; unclear D gene. This CDR3 region has 14 residues. Per germline, CDR1 LNHDA and CDR2 SQIVND (reference sequence). The V gene lost 5 bases and the J gene lost 5 bases, with 15 bases spanning the gap. CDR3: CASSPDRGWTEAFF. CDR3 nucleotides: TGTGCCAGTAGTCCGGACCGGGGTTGGACTGAAGCTTTCTTT.

About this clonotype itself: This may be a read error, as it is one base from a much larger clone. Because the CDR3 is missing its conserved closing phenylalanine or tryptophan, this is likely a read error. The chain joins TRBV6-2 or TRBV6-3 to TRBJ2-7; TRBD2 might be the D (6 bases). The V end lost 6 bases, the J end lost 9 bases, and 12 bases lay between the germline ends. The CDR3 runs to 11 residues. Looked up from germline, CDR1 is MNHEY and CDR2 is SVGEGT. The CDR3 region has the DNA TGTGCCAGCAGCCGGCTGGGGGGGCAGTACCTC. Protein product: CASSRLGGQYL.

The sample holds a few counts of this clonotype. A much larger clone differs by one base, so this may be a read error. As the CDR3 is not closed by the conserved phenylalanine or tryptophan, this likely results from a read error. The rearrangement uses TRBV5-1 and TRBJ1-3; 7 nucleotides align to TRBD1. The junction had 5 bases not matched to a gene; V was cut back by 0 bases and J by 2 bases. The CDR3 runs to 16 residues. Germline CDR1 reads SGHRS; CDR2 reads YFSETQ. CDR3 protein: CASSLAPGGTGNTIYL. The CDR3 DNA is TGCGCCAGCAGCTTGGCCCCAGGGGGGACTGGAAACACCATATATCTT.

This clonotype was found many times. This rearrangement joins TRBV7-9 to TRBJ2-2, with D tentatively TRBD1 (6 bases). Germline CDR1 and CDR2: SEHNR and FQNEAQ (reference sequence). V lost 5 bases and J 4 bases, leaving 11 bases between the germline ends. The CDR3 consists of 14 residues. CDR3 in amino acids: CASSPRQVTGELFF. In DNA, the CDR3 is TGTGCCAGCAGCCCCAGACAGGTCACCGGGGAGCTGTTTTTT.

This clonotype was picked up many times. The chain employs TRBV6-5 and TRBJ1-6; no firm D call. The ends were cut back, 4 bases at V and 8 bases at J, with 21 bases in the middle. Germline V gene lookup returns CDR1 MNHEY and CDR2 SVGAGI. The length of the CDR3 is 17 residues. The CDR3 bases are TGTGCCAGCAGTTCCCTACTCTGGACGGACCGATATTCACCCCTCCACTTT. Its protein product is CASSSLLWTDRYSPLHF.

This clonotype was counted only a few times. Since no conserved phenylalanine or tryptophan closes the CDR3, a read error is the likely cause. CDR3 DNA sequence: TGTGCCAGCAGCTCGGACAGGGGGGACACTGAAGCTTTCCTT. Protein product: CASSSDRGDTEAFL. The rearrangement links TRBV7-9 to TRBJ1-1, with TRBD1 matching 10 bases. Germline V CDR1 and CDR2: SEHNR, FQNEAQ (reference sequence). The V gene end was trimmed by 4 bases and the J gene end by 3 bases; junction bases not matched to a gene: 2. The CDR3 is 14 residues long.

This clonotype was seen ten or more times. The chain couples TRBV28 to TRBJ2-3, with a tentative D call TRBD1 (5 bases). Germline lookup yields CDR1 MDHEN and CDR2 SYDVKM. Trimming took 3 bases from V and 2 from J, leaving 15 bases between them. The CDR3 is 16 residues long. The DNA for the CDR3 is TGTGCCAGCAGTTTGGCGTGGGGCCGAAACACAGATACGCAGTATTTT. It specifies CASSLAWGRNTDTQYF. Using reference TRBV28 and TRBJ2-3 for the parts outside the CDR3, the full variable domain is DVKVTQSSRYLVKRTGEKVFLECVQDMDHENMFWYRQDPGLGLRLIYFSYDVKMKEKGDIPEGYSVSREKKERFSLILESASTNQTSMYLCASSLAWGRNTDTQYFGPGTRLTVL.

This clonotype showed up just a few times. A read error may explain this, as a much larger clone is one base away. The chain is built from TRBV20-1 and TRBJ1-2, with a possible D match to TRBD1 (6 bases). The CDR3 consists of 14 residues. The germline gives CDR1 DFQATT, CDR2 SNEGSKA (reference sequence). CDR3 amino acids: CSARGHLTNSGYTF. CDR3 nucleotide sequence: TGCAGTGCTAGGGGACACCTTACTAACTCTGGCTACACCTTC.

This chain uses TRBV6-1 with TRBJ2-7; no definite D call. The germline CDR1 and CDR2 sequences are MNHNS and SASEGT. The CDR3 is 15 amino acids. Trimming cost V 2 bases and J 0 bases, with 11 bases left between them. The CDR3 spells CASSETQVSSYEQYF. The CDR3 region has the DNA TGTGCCAGCAGTGAAACGCAGGTCAGCTCCTACGAGCAGTACTTC.

This clonotype was picked up a small number of times. CDR3 sequence reads: CASSYPGTPNYGYTF. CDR3 sequence (DNA): TGTGCCAGCAGTTACCCGGGGACCCCCAACTATGGCTACACCTTC. The chain combines TRBV6-2 or TRBV6-3 with TRBJ1-2; possible D gene TRBD1, 5 bases. V lost 2 bases to trimming and J lost 2 bases, with 12 bases between them. CDR1 and CDR2 from the germline V gene are MNHEY and SVGEGT. The CDR3 runs 15 residues.

This clonotype was seen many times. The chain carries TRBV9 and TRBJ2-5; D unclear. Germline V gene lookup returns CDR1 SGDLS and CDR2 YYNGEE. The V end lost 4 bases, the J end lost 1 base, and 14 bases lay between the germline ends. This CDR3 has 15 residues. The CDR3, as DNA: TGTGCCAGCAGCTCAGACCCCTACTTCCAAGAGACCCAGTACTTC. This codes for CASSSDPYFQETQYF.